These T cell receptor beta chains were read from a single sample in a study of blood T cell repertoires in COVID-19. Profiled with immunoSEQ multiplex PCR; TCRdb holds only in-frame clones, not every one. The sample lists roughly 250,000 clones; around 89% were seen once. Sample: peripheral blood. These receptors were taken from a middle-aged woman with acute or convalescent COVID-19. The conserved cysteine and the conserved F or W are not part of the CDR3 here.

>TRBV7-6|TRBJ1-1
ASSLGQGAMGEAF
>TRBV24-1|TRBJ1-2
ATSGGQQYGYT
>TRBV2|TRBJ1-4
ASCPSREKLF
>TRBV11-2|TRBJ2-4
ASSLTDRLERLAKNIQY
>TRBV27|TRBJ2-5
ASRQGASETQY
>TRBV10-2|TRBJ1-1
ASSDHTGGTEAF
>TRBV19|TRBJ1-6
ASSIKGWNSPLH
>TRBV5-1|TRBJ2-5
ASSLGGMGETQY
>TRBV30|TRBJ2-2
ACLTSGGFNTGELF
>TRBV5-8|TRBJ1-2
ASSSGQSYGYT
>TRBV11-2|TRBJ2-5
ASCWASGVQETQY
>TRBV29-1|TRBJ1-2
SVTRWAGGDGYT
>TRBV5-8|TRBJ2-2
ASIRQGTGELF
>TRBV2|TRBJ1-5
ASSERLDSNQPQH
>TRBV19|TRBJ1-2
ASSRTPDYGYT
>TRBV9|TRBJ1-2
ASSPRPGEYGYT
>TRBV19|TRBJ2-1
ASSMRDRGRSWDNEQF
>TRBV19|TRBJ2-3
ASSPSGGADTQY
>TRBV6-1|TRBJ1-5
ASSEPGVDQPQH
>TRBV5-1|TRBJ2-5
ASSSLSAAIGETQY
>TRBV7-2|TRBJ1-3
ASSPNRDTIY
>TRBV19|TRBJ2-6
ASSIRGAGANVLT
>TRBV30|TRBJ1-6
AWSLRGGDSPLH
>TRBV4-1|TRBJ2-1
ASSHAPGSGGHNEQF
>TRBV14|TRBJ1-2
ASSLSGQGYYGYT
>TRBV9|TRBJ1-1
ASSSINTEAF
>TRBV9|TRBJ1-1
ASSGRDSWTEAF
>TRBV7-9|TRBJ1-2
ASTYLGTGASGYT
>TRBV3-1/TRBV3-2|TRBJ1-1
ASSLTGGTEAF
>TRBV7-8|TRBJ2-5
ASSFGLTQETQY
>TRBV5-1|TRBJ1-3
ASSSGGAAGNTIY
>TRBV5-1|TRBJ1-2
ASSLDSPADRVWGYT
>TRBV27|TRBJ2-3
ASSLGARRRDTQY
>TRBV19|TRBJ1-2
ASSMMIGANYGYT
>TRBV5-1|TRBJ2-1
ASSGGTSSNEQF
>TRBV5-4|TRBJ1-3
ASSARDRVYGNTIY
>TRBV19|TRBJ2-1
ASKRTSGYNEQF
>TRBV10-1|TRBJ1-1
ASSEDPEMNTEAF
>TRBV25-1|TRBJ1-1
ASSEWGEGVETEAF
>TRBV6-5|TRBJ1-3
ASSYSRVRAGNTIY
>TRBV5-4|TRBJ1-6
ASSSDTYNSPLH
>TRBV6-5|TRBJ1-1
ASSYSDRLGTEAF
>TRBV9|TRBJ1-1
ASSPTTGTEAF
>TRBV19|TRBJ1-5
ASSPFKTPPGPQH
>TRBV5-6|TRBJ1-1
ASSLVSGSTEAF
>TRBV6-5|TRBJ1-1
ASRDRETEAF
>TRBV6-6|TRBJ1-1
ASSLTRTGRAF